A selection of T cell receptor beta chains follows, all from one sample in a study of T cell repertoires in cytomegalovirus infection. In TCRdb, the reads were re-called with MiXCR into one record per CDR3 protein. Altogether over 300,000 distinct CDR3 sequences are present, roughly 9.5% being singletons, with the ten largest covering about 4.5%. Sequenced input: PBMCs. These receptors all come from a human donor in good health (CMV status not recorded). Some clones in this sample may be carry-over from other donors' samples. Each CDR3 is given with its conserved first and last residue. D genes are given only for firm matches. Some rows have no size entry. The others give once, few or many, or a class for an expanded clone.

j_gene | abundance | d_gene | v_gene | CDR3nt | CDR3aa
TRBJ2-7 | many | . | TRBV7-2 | TGTGCCAGCAGCTTAAACGGCAGAATCCCTACCTACGAGCAGTACTTC | CASSLNGRIPTYEQYF
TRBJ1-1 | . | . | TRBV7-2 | TGTGCCAGCAGCTTAAGCCGGGCTGAAGCTTTCTTT | CASSLSRAEAFF
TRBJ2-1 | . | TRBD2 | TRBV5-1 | TGCGCCAGCAGCTCTAGCGGGGTCAGCTCCTACAATGAGCAGTTCTTC | CASSSSGVSSYNEQFF
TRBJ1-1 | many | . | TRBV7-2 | TGTGCCAGCAGCTTAATGCAACGGACCGCCGGCACTGAAGCTTTCTTT | CASSLMQRTAGTEAFF
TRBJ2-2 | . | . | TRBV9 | TGTGCCAGCAGCGACCGGGACAACACCGGGGAGCTGTTTTTT | CASSDRDNTGELFF
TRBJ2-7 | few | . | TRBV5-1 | TGCGCCAGCAGCTTGGTGGCGGGGTCCGGACACGAGCAGTACTTC | CASSLVAGSGHEQYF
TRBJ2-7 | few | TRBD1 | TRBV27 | TGTGCCAGCAGTTTATCAGGGGGCCCCCACGAGCAGTACTTC | CASSLSGGPHEQYF
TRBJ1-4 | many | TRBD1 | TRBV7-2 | TGTGCCAGCAGCTTCAGGGGACAGGGAGCCTCAACTAATGAAAAACTGTTTTTT | CASSFRGQGASTNEKLFF
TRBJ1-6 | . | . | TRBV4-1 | TGTGCCAGCAGTCTTCACAGCGACGGGAATTCACCCCTCCACTTT | CASSLHSDGNSPLHF
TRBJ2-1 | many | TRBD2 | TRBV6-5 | TGTGCCAGCAGTTACTCATTACCCCTCCCCGGCCTAGCGGGAGGAAGTGAGCAGTTCTTC | CASSYSLPLPGLAGGSEQFF
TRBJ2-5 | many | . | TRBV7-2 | TGTGCCAGCAGCTTAGTCGTGGGGGGGCGAGGGACCCAGTACTTC | CASSLVVGGRGTQYF
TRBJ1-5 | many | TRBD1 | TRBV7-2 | TGTGCCAGCAGCCCCGGGACAGGGAAGGATCAGCCCCAGCATTTT | CASSPGTGKDQPQHF
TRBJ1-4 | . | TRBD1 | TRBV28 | TGTGCCAGCAGTGACAGGGGACCGGAAAAACTGTTTTTT | CASSDRGPEKLFF
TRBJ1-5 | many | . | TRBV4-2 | TGTGCCAGCAGCCAGTTAGGGGAGGCTCAGCCCCAGCATTTT | CASSQLGEAQPQHF
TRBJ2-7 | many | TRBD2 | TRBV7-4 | TGTGCCAGCAGCTTAGGGGGGGGGAGCTCCTACGAGCAGTACTTC | CASSLGGGSSYEQYF
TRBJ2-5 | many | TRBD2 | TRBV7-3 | TGTGCCAGCAGCTCTCGAGCGGGGGTTCAAGAGACCCAGTACTTC | CASSSRAGVQETQYF
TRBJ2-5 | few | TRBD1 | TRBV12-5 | TGTGCTAGTGCCATAACGGTAGGGACAGGGGAGACCCAGTACTTC | CASAITVGTGETQYF
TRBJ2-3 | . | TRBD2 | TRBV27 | TGTGCCAGCAGTCCAGTAGCGGGTGCAACAGATACGCAGTATTTT | CASSPVAGATDTQYF
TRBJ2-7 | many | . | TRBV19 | TGTGCCAGTAGTATAACGACCGCCGGGGCCCACGAGCAGTACTTC | CASSITTAGAHEQYF
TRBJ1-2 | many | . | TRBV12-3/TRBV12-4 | TGTGCCAGCAGTTTTGACAGTAACTATGGCTACACCTTC | CASSFDSNYGYTF
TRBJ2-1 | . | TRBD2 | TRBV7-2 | TGTGCCAGCAGCTTGGGGATAGCGGGAGGCCTCTCCTACAATGAGCAGTTCTTC | CASSLGIAGGLSYNEQFF
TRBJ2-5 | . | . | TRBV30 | TGTGCCTGGAGACCCATAGGGGCCGGAGAGACCCAGTACTTC | CAWRPIGAGETQYF
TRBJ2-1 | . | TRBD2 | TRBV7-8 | TGTGCCAGCAGCTTGGGGACCCTAGCGGGGGGGCAGGGTGAGCAGTTCTTC | CASSLGTLAGGQGEQFF
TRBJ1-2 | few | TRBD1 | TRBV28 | TGTGCCAGCAGCCAAAGACAGGGTTTGGGCTACACCTTC | CASSQRQGLGYTF
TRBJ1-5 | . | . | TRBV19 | TGTGCCAGTAGACTACTCCTGACAGGCGGCAATCAGCCCCAGCATTTT | CASRLLLTGGNQPQHF
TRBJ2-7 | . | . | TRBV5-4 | TGTGCCAGCACCTATGGTGGGCCGGACTACGAGCAGTACTTC | CASTYGGPDYEQYF
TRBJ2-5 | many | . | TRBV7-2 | TGTGCCAGCAGCCCTCGGGGGGCCCAAGAGACCCAGTACTTC | CASSPRGAQETQYF
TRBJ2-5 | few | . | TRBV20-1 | TGCAGTGCTATCTACCGCAGGGCGGAGACCCAGTACTTC | CSAIYRRAETQYF
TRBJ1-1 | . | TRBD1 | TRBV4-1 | TGCGCCAGCAGCCAAGCTCCTTCCCTCCGACAGGGACTGAGGGCTGAAGCTTTCTTT | CASSQAPSLRQGLRAEAFF
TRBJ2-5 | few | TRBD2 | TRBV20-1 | TGCAGTGCCCAGACTAGCGGGGAGGAGACCCAGTACTTC | CSAQTSGEETQYF
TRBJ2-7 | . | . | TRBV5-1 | TGCGCCAGCAGCCCAGGATATAGTCCCTACGAGCAGTACTTC | CASSPGYSPYEQYF